The text below deals with one T cell receptor beta chain. What it binds is not known. These data belong to a study of T cell responses to AZD1222 COVID-19 vaccine. Study-level results: When two AZD1222 doses had been given, Spike-specific TCR breadth and depth rose. There were mostly white British donors and more females than males, and clonal diversity was possibly underestimated. Reports say nearly half of spike-specific TCRs go after unmutated variant regions.

Profiling relied on immunoSEQ multiplex PCR, and the TCRdb table lists in-frame clones only, not all of them. The sample includes about 160,000 clones, around 92% seen only once; the top ten take about 4.6%. Trimming cost V 5 bases and J 0 bases, with 7 bases left between them. The length of the CDR3 is 14 residues. CDR1 is LNHDA, CDR2 SQIVND, per germline (reference sequence). The sequence came from an adult in good health. The J gene is TRBJ2-2, the V gene TRBV19; D ambiguous. The starting material was peripheral blood, obtained on day 0 of MenACWY control vaccination. CDR3 DNA sequence: TGTGCCAGTAGTCTGTTCGCGAACACCGGGGAGCTGTTTTTT. Protein sequence: CASSLFANTGELFF.